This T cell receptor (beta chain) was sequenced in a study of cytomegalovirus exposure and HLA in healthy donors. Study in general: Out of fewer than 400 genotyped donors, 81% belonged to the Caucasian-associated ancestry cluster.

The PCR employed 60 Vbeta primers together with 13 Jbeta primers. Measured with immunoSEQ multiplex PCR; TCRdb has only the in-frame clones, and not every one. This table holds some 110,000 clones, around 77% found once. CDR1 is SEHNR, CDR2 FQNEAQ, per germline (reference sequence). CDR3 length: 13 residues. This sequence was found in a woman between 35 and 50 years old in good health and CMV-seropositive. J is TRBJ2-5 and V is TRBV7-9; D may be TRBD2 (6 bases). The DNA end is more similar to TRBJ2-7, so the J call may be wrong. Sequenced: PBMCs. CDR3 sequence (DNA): TGTGCCAGCAGCTTTGGGACTCACTACGAGCAGTACTTC. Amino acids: CASSFGTHYEQYF.